What follows describes a single TCR beta chain. This clonotype was detected only a few times. Its target antigen remains unknown. No base quality values were provided; no much bigger clone lies one nucleotide off. Every donor in the study was a healthy Caucasian. Three pairs of female monozygotic twins, all aged roughly 18 to 29 years, made up the twin cohort. Using Miltenyi CD45RO+ enrichment and human naive T-cell isolation kits, memory (CD45RO+) and naive T cells were isolated from PBMC. The trim is 1 base for V and 5 bases for J, with a gap of 11 bases between the germline ends. Looking up the germline V gene yields CDR1 SGHAT and CDR2 FQNNGV. The CDR3 sequence holds 14 residues, the cysteine and phenylalanine included. Only the CDR3 DNA is retained, 42 bases long and in frame from the first base. The data stem from a study of identical twins (dated by TCRdb to between 2015 and 2016). Looking at the study overall: The study deep-sequenced TCR alpha and beta repertoires from monozygotic twins, unrelated adults of various ages and cord blood to test whether fetal clonotypes persist. To rule out contamination, replicate twin experiments were performed at different times with different library preparation protocols.

Overall results and qualifications from the work: Because the same donors could not be followed over many years, the conclusions depended on cross-sectional statistical analysis. A weaker excess of twin sharing was found in beta out-of-frame sequences because the signal-to-noise ratio was lowered by fewer shared sequences. Compared with coincidental sharing between unrelated individuals, an excess of low generation-probability sequences was observed among out-of-frame TCR alpha sequences shared between twins. In monozygotic twins, out-of-frame TCR alpha sharing was systematically underestimated by recombination models, although the models agreed with sharing between unrelated individuals. Abundant cord blood beta clonotypes had fewer insertions, young adult naive repertoires showed a similar but weaker trend, and memory repertoires showed no such trend. Zero-insertion analyses could be partly confounded by invariant T cells such as MAIT and iNKT, though diverse VJ usage argued against such confounding for most clonotypes.

The library relied on 5' RACE. This sample was sequenced with an Illumina HiSeq 2000. A universal primer binding site was added through template switching, and the final cDNA carried a unique molecular identifier so that TCR cDNA molecules could be counted accurately. Specific primers in the conserved constant-segment region were used to synthesize first-strand cDNA for TCR alpha and beta chains. To control for contamination, every cDNA library was double barcoded, receiving both a SMART-Mk sample barcode and Illumina barcodes. TruSeq adapter sequences, together with Illumina sample barcodes, were added in two successive PCR steps. The Illumina HiSeq platform was used with custom primers to sequence TCR alpha and beta cDNA libraries. The authors' pipeline ran thus. Raw reads were processed with MiGEC to extract unique molecular identifiers, and MiXCR was used to determine CDR3 positions. For each individual, recombination models were inferred using an EM algorithm with the repgenHMM and IGoR tools. Shared clonotype analysis was performed with the tcR package in R, normalizing sharing by the product of cloneset sizes. To study raw recombination without the effects of thymic and clonal selection, out-of-frame nonproductive sequences were analyzed. Starting from the raw public reads, TCRdb applied fastp trimming at Q25, assembled clones with MiXCR and retained in-frame beta chains. Identical CDR3 proteins give one entry, which carries the most common genes and DNA. The V and J calls and clone size are TCRdb's, not the authors'. A total of roughly 290,000 distinct CDR3 sequences appear in this sample, around 8.8% of them only once. Of the sample, 2.1% falls within the top ten clones.

These data also formed part of another study, on yellow fever vaccine responses in identical twins. As noted in the second study: The T cell response to vaccination in identical twins was reported by the authors to appear partly convergent and partly personalized. Focusing on identical twins, the study followed the T cell clones that responded to the vaccine, and did so with precision.

The receptor was isolated from a woman aged 18-29 years in good health. Sequencing was carried out using memory (CD45RO+) T cells sorted from blood. The meaning of the sample's cell subset or site label: CD45RO+ enriched T cells. The sequence links TRBV11-2 to TRBJ2-5, with an unclear D gene assignment. For the CDR3, the sequence is CASSLALAAETQYF. The DNA is TGTGCCAGCAGCTTAGCCCTCGCCGCGGAGACCCAGTACTTC.